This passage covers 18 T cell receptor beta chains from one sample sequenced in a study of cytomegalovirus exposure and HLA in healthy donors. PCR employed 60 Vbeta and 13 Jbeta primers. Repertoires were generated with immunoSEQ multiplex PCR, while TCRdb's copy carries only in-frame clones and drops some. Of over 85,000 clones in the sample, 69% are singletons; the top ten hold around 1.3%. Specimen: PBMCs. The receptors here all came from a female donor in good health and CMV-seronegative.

The CDR3 DNA reads TGTGCCAGCAGCTTAGAACTTGGCAGGGGGCCGCCTGAAGCTTTCTTT. Protein product: CASSLELGRGPPEAFF. V is TRBV7-9 and J is TRBJ1-1, with 8 bases that match TRBD1. The CDR3 consists of 16 residues. Germline assignment: CDR1 SEHNR and CDR2 FQNEAQ (reference sequence). The junction had 10 bases not matched to a gene; V was cut back by 1 base and J by 6 bases.

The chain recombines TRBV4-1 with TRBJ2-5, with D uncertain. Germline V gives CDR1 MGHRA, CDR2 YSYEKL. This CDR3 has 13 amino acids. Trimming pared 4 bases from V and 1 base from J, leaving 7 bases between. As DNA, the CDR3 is TGCGCCAGCAGCCTGGCTAGCCAAGAGACCCAGTACTTC. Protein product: CASSLASQETQYF.

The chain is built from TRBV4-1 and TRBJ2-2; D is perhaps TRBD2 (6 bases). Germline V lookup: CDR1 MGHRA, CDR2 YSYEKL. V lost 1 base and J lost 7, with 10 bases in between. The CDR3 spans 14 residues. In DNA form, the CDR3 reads TGCGCCAGCAGCCAAGTAACTAGCAACGGGGAGCTGTTTTTT. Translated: CASSQVTSNGELFF.

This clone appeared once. The CDR3 sequence: CASTSGGSGANVLTF. The CDR3 DNA is TGTGCCAGCACCTCAGGGGGATCTGGGGCCAACGTCCTGACTTTC. The chain employs TRBV6-1 and TRBJ2-6, with 7 bases fitting TRBD1. The length of the CDR3 is 15 residues. Germline CDR1 reads MNHNS; CDR2 reads SASEGT. With V trimmed by 7 bases and J by 1 base, 4 bases remained unmatched.

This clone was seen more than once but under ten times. DNA for the CDR3: TGCGCCAGCAGCCAATCCCAGGGGGATGTCAATGAGCAGTTCTTC. It yields the protein CASSQSQGDVNEQFF. The gene calls are TRBV4-1 and TRBJ2-1; the match to TRBD1 covers 7 bases. The CDR3 is 15 amino acids. Looked up from germline, CDR1 is MGHRA and CDR2 is YSYEKL. With 2 bases clipped from V and 6 bases from J, the junction kept 7 bases outside the gene matches.

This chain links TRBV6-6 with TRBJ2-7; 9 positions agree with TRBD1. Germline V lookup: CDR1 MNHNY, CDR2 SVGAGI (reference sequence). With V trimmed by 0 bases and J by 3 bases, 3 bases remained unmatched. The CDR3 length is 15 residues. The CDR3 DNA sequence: TGTGCCAGCAGTTACTCGGGACAGGGAGGCTACGAGCAGTACTTC. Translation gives CASSYSGQGGYEQYF.

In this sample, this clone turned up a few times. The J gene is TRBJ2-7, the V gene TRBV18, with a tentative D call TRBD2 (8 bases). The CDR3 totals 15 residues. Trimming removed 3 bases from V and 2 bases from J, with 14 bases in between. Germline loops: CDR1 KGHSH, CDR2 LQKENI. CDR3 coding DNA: TGTGCCAGCTCACCCCGGGAGGGGGCAGCCTACGAGCAGTACTTC. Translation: CASSPREGAAYEQYF.

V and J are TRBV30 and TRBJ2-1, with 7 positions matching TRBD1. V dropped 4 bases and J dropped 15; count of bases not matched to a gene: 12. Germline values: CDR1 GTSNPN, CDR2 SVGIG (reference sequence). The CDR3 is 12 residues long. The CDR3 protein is CAWTPTGERLFF. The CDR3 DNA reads TGTGCCTGGACCCCAACAGGGGAACGACTGTTCTTC.

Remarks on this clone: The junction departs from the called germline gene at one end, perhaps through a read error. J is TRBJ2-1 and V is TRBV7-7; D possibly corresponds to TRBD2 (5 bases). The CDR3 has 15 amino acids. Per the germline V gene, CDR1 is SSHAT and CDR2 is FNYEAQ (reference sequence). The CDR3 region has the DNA TGTGCTAGCAGCGCTGAGGGTCGCGGAGTCAATGAGCAGTTCTTC. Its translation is CASSAEGRGVNEQFF.

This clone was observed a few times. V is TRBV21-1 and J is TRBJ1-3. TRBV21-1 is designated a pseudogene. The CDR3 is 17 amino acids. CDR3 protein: CASSKGPEQEGGNTIYF. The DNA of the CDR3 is TGTGCCAGCAGCAAAGGTCCAGAACAGGAGGGTGGAAACACCATATATTTT.

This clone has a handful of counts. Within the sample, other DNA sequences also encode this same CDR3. Here the CDR3 DNA reads TGTGCCAGTAGGACCGGACAAGGGGGAGAAAAACTGTTTTTT. This sequence encodes CASRTGQGGEKLFF. The chain uses TRBV6-1 and TRBJ1-4; D is perhaps TRBD1 (6 bases). CDR3 length equals 14 residues. Germline-derived CDR1 and CDR2 are MNHNS and SASEGT. Trimming left V 9 bases short and J 8 bases short, with 19 bases between.

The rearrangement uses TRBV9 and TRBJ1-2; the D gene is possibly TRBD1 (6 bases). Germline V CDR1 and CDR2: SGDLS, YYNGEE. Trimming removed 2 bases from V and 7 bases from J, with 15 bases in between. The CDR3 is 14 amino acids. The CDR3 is CASSVSQGTSGYTF. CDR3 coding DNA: TGTGCCAGCAGCGTTAGTCAGGGGACGTCTGGCTACACCTTC. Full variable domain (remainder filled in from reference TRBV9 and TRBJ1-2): DSGVTQTPKHLITATGQRVTLRCSPRSGDLSVYWYQQSLDQGLQFLIQYYNGEERAKGNILERFSAQQFPDLHSELNLSSLELGDSALYFCASSVSQGTSGYTFGSGTRLTVV.

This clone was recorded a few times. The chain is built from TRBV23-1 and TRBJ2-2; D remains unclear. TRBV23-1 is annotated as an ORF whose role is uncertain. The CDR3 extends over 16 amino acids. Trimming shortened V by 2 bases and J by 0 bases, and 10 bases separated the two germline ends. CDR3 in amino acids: CASSQMSPSNTGELFF. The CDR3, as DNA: TGCGCCAGCAGTCAAATGTCCCCCTCGAACACCGGGGAGCTGTTTTTT.

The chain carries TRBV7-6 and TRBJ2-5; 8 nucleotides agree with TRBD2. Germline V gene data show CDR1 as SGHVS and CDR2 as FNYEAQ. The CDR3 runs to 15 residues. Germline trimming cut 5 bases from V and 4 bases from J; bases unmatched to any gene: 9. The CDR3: CASSRGGGKGETQYF. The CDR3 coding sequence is TGTGCCAGCAGCCGGGGGGGCGGGAAGGGAGAGACCCAGTACTTC.

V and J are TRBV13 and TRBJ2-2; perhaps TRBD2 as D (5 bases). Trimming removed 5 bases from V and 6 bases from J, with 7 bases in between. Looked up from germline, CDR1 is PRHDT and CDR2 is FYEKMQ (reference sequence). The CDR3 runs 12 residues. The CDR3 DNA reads TGTGCCAGCAGCCCAGCGGCCGGGGAGCTGTTTTTT. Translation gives CASSPAAGELFF.

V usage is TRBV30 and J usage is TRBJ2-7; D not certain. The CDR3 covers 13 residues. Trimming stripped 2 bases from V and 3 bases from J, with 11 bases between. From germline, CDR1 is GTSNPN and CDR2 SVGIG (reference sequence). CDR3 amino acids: CAWSPMAVYEQYF. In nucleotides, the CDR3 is TGTGCCTGGAGTCCGATGGCGGTCTACGAGCAGTACTTC.

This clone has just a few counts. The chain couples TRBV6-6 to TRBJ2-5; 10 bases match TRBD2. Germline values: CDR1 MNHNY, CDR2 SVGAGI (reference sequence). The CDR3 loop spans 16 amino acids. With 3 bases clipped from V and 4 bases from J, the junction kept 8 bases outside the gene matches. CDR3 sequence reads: CASSYKASGRGETQYF. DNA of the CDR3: TGTGCCAGCAGTTATAAGGCTAGCGGGAGAGGAGAGACCCAGTACTTC.

This chain's CDR3 is CASSVARENTGELFF. In DNA, the CDR3 is TGTGCCAGCAGCGTAGCGCGGGAGAACACCGGGGAGCTGTTTTTT. The gene calls are TRBV9 and TRBJ2-2; D is perhaps TRBD2 (6 bases). V lost 0 bases to trimming and J lost 1 base, with 7 bases between them. The V gene's germline CDR1 is SGDLS and CDR2 YYNGEE. This CDR3 contains 15 residues.